This TCR beta chain derives from a study of T cells in tumors after PD-1 blockade. As for the study in general: Patients had no prior checkpoint blockade, systemic immunosuppressants, or anti-cancer therapy within 4 weeks.

After removal of 4 bases from V and 7 bases from J, the junction contained 14 bases not matched to a gene. The germline gives CDR1 GTSNPN, CDR2 SVGIG (reference sequence). The CDR3 is 16 amino acids. TCRdb keeps only in-frame clones here, not all; method: immunoSEQ multiplex PCR. The repertoire has some 66,000 clones, 74% of them found once; the top ten carry about 4.8%. The source is a human donor with basal cell carcinoma. The V and J genes are TRBV30 and TRBJ2-5, with 11 bases aligning to TRBD1. Sequences were derived from PBMCs, sampled after anti-PD-1 treatment. CDR3 protein: CAWTGTGGFFQSTQYF. CDR3 bases: TGTGCCTGGACCGGGACAGGGGGTTTTTTCCAATCGACCCAGTACTTC.